A single TCR beta chain is shown here with its context. Its antigen target is currently unknown. Base-call qualities are not available, and no considerably larger clone is one nucleotide away. This specimen comes from a study of OX40 agonist ivuxolimab in advanced cancers. Concerning the study at large: Ivuxolimab was a fully human IgG2 agonistic monoclonal antibody targeting the costimulatory receptor OX40 (CD134). Intravenous ivuxolimab was administered to patients every 2 weeks at six dose levels: 0.01, 0.1, 0.3, 1.5, 3 and 10 mg/kg. Of the approximately 50 dose-escalation patients, hepatocellular carcinoma was present in roughly 19, melanoma in roughly 15, renal cell carcinoma in 9 and head and neck cancer in 9. The dose-escalation cohort was about 83% male with a mean age of about 58 years, ranging from roughly 20 to 80. Patients were allowed to have had prior anti-PD-1, anti-PD-L1 or anti-CTLA-4 therapy, and approximately 40% of the dose-escalation patients had previously received checkpoint inhibitors. Three dose-escalation patients achieved partial responses, one with hepatocellular carcinoma and two with cutaneous melanoma. The point of sequencing TCRbeta in the periphery was to test whether ivuxolimab changed TCR sequence diversity and drove clonal T-cell expansion. The paper covers the monotherapy dose-escalation part of the phase I ivuxolimab trial, which included N of about 50 patients.

Overall study results and their limits: Low levels of normalized T-cell clonal expansion were also seen in some patients who did not respond. At doses of 0.1 to 3.0 mg/kg, clonal expansion of both CD4+ and CD8+ blood T cells was observed from baseline to week 6. The antigen specificity of the peripheral T cells that underwent clonal expansion was not determined. In partial responders in the 0.1-3.0 mg/kg groups, normalized peripheral clonal expansion was found to be among the lowest, especially among CD8+ T cells. After ivuxolimab, CD8+ T cells had more expanded clones than CD4+ T cells on average.

The trial excluded patients who had a history of autoimmune disease or who were on systemic immunosuppression. Peripheral blood for TCR sequencing was collected from all dose cohorts at baseline, on cycle 4 day 1, and on cycle 7 day 1. The samples were taken from a phase I, first-in-human, multicenter, open-label dose-escalation trial of ivuxolimab. Adults with locally advanced or metastatic melanoma, renal cell carcinoma, hepatocellular carcinoma or head and neck squamous cell carcinoma were enrolled in the trial. Before TCR sequencing, CD4+ T cells and CD8+ T cells were sorted from peripheral blood as separate populations. Genomic DNA was isolated from the sorted cells so that the TCRbeta CDR3 region could be sequenced. TCRbeta CDR3 regions were sequenced using the immunoSEQ Assay. Here the immuneACCESS table is served through TCRdb, limited to in-frame sequences with V and J called. Missing clones are a known gap in these copies; in checked studies unresolved V genes cover under half, and the rest lacks a known reason. This sample holds roughly 83,000 clones; around 84% were observed only once. Under 8% of the sample rests with the top ten.

The germline V gene encodes CDR1 SGHRS and CDR2 YFSETQ. V lost 2 bases and J lost 3 bases; the stretch between them is 12 bases long. Measured from the cysteine to the phenylalanine, the CDR3 is 14 residues long. Only the CDR3 portion is preserved as DNA: 42 bases, with reading frame beginning at the first base. Sequencing was performed on CD4+ or CD8+ T cells sorted from blood, taken in a trial of the OX40 agonist ivuxolimab. The clonotype originates from an adult with an advanced solid tumor such as melanoma, head and neck, liver or kidney cancer. The chain was built from TRBV5-1 and TRBJ2-7; TRBD1 is possibly the D segment (5 matching bases). The DNA is TGCGCCAGCAGCTTCGACAGACCCTACTACGAGCAGTACTTC. Its coded protein is CASSFDRPYYEQYF.